This T cell receptor beta chain was sequenced during a study of blood T cell repertoires in COVID-19. Turning to the study itself: The study drew acute and convalescent COVID-19 samples from the United States, Italy and Spain. The cDNA or gDNA used as material had been derived from T cells, B-cell-depleted T cells, or PBMCs.

Sequenced by immunoSEQ multiplex PCR; TCRdb stores in-frame clones only, minus some. The table records over 450,000 clones, about 88% of them present only once. The V gene lost 6 bases and the J gene lost 6 bases, with 13 bases spanning the gap. CDR3 length: 13 residues. The germline V gene has CDR1 SEHNR and CDR2 FQNEAQ (reference sequence). What was sequenced was peripheral blood. The TCR was taken from a woman aged 45-59 years with COVID-19, enrolled during active disease. The gene calls are TRBV7-9 and TRBJ2-3; D is perhaps TRBD1 (6 bases). Here the CDR3 DNA reads TGTGCCAGCAGACTACAGGGTCCCGATACGCAGTATTTT. Its protein product is CASRLQGPDTQYF. The variable domain in full, with the rest retrieved from reference TRBV7-9 and TRBJ2-3, is DTGVSQNPRHKITKRGQNVTFRCDPISEHNRLYWYRQTLGQGPEFLTYFQNEAQLEKSRLLSDRFSAERPKGSFSTLEIQRTEQGDSAMYLCASRLQGPDTQYFGPGTRLTVL.